The rows below give T cell receptor beta chains drawn from one sample of a study of identifying expanded T cells in peripheral blood. TCRdb's copy holds only in-frame clones and misses some; the assay was immunoSEQ multiplex PCR. The data contain about 90,000 clones, 86% of them seen just once; the ten biggest clones take up around 6%. Sample: blood. The receptors stem from a person aged 18 to 75 in good health. Both conserved end residues are part of each CDR3. Size tells how often a clone was seen (once, few, many) or the class of an expanded clone, and some rows leave it out.

CDR3 protein	clone size	V gene	J gene
CASRGQGTEAFF	once	TRBV5-1	TRBJ1-1
CASWDTNSNQPQHF	.	TRBV7-2	TRBJ1-5
CASLLFGQGQEPQHF	.	TRBV6-1	TRBJ1-5
CSHLIRETGGYGYTF	.	TRBV29-1	TRBJ1-2
CASSGRTSGGFTDTQYF	.	TRBV7-2	TRBJ2-3
CAISARQGGVTNYGYTF	once	TRBV10-3	TRBJ1-2
CASSSRIPGTGVNYGYTF	.	TRBV7-2	TRBJ1-2
CASSVAGPGAGYGYTF	.	TRBV27	TRBJ1-2
CASSLGTEAFF	medium-sized	TRBV7-9	TRBJ1-1
CASSAHVSLLSSPYYGYTF	.	TRBV9	TRBJ1-2
CASSPGALNTEAFF	.	TRBV7-9	TRBJ1-1
CASSPQNTGELFF	.	TRBV18	TRBJ2-2
CASSPKTRITDTQYF	.	TRBV7-9	TRBJ2-3
CASGDGALSHGYTF	.	TRBV7-2	TRBJ1-2
CASRGTGTPDYGYTF	.	TRBV5-6	TRBJ1-2
CASSLLRTFTGELFF	.	TRBV11-2	TRBJ2-2
CASSFPDSHLSYEQYF	.	TRBV7-9	TRBJ2-7
CAWSVGSEAFF	.	TRBV30	TRBJ1-1
CACEPGDGYTF	.	TRBV2	TRBJ1-2
CASSRDRDYGYTF	.	TRBV5-1	TRBJ1-2
CSAGLLYEQYF	.	TRBV29-1	TRBJ2-7
CASSPDTLAFF	.	TRBV2	TRBJ1-1
CASSQLNDRAYGYTF	few	TRBV4-3	TRBJ1-2
CASSFPGSSNSGANVLTF	.	TRBV5-1	TRBJ2-6
CASGGQVSNQPQHF	.	TRBV2	TRBJ1-5
CASSDTRGGVVTKNIQYF	.	TRBV25-1	TRBJ2-4
CASSGYRDSINTEAFF	.	TRBV21-1	TRBJ1-1
CASSQEAAGSSILYF	.	TRBV4-1	TRBJ2-3